This T cell receptor beta chain was sequenced in a study of T cell responses to AZD1222 COVID-19 vaccine. Findings and limits, study-wide: Baseline seropositives among AZD1222 recipients totaled only 5 to 7.

Concerning this clone: The antigen is unknown.

Per germline, CDR1 ENHRY and CDR2 SYGVKD. The length of the CDR3 is 13 residues. V shed 2 bases and J shed 4 bases, with 8 bases lying between them. TCRdb's copy holds only in-frame clones and misses some; the assay was immunoSEQ multiplex PCR. The table includes approximately 120,000 clones, more than 85% detected once. This material consisted of peripheral blood, taken on day 0 of MenACWY control vaccination. The chain employs TRBV10-3 and TRBJ1-2, with D unresolved. The origin of this receptor is an adult in good health. CDR3 DNA: TGTGCCATCAGTGAGACACAGATCTATGGCTACACCTTC. It specifies CAISETQIYGYTF.